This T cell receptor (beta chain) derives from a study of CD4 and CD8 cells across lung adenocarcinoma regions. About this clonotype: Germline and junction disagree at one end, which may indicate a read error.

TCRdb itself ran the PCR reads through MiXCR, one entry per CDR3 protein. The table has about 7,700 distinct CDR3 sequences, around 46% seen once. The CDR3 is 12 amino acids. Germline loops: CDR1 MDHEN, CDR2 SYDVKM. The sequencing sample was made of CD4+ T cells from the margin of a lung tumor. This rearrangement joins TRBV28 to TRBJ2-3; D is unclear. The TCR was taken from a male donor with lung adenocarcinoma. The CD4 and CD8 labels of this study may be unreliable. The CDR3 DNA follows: TGTGCCAGCAGTTTGACTGAAGATACCCAGTATTTT. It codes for CASSLTEDTQYF.